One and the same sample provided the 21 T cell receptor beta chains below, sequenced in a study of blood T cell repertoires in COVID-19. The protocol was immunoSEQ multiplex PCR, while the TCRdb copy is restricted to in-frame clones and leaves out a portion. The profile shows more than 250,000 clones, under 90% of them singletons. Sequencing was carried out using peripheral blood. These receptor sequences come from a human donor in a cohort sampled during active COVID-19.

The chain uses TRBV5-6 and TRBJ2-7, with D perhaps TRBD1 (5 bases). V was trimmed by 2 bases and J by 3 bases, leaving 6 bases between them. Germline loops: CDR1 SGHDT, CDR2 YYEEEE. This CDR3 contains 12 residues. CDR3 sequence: CASSFQGYEQYF. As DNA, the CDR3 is TGTGCCAGCAGCTTCCAGGGCTACGAGCAGTACTTC.

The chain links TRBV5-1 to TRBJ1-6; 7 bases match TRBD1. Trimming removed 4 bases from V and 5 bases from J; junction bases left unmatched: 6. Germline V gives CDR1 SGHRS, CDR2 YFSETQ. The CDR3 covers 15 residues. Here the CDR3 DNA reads TGCGCCAGCAGCACCCTGACAGGGAATAATTCACCCCTCCACTTT. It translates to CASSTLTGNNSPLHF. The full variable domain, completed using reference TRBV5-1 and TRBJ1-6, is KAGVTQTPRYLIKTRGQQVTLSCSPISGHRSVSWYQQTPGQGLQFLFEYFSETQRNKGNFPGRFSGRQFSNSRSEMNVSTLELGDSALYLCASSTLTGNNSPLHFGNGTRLTVT.

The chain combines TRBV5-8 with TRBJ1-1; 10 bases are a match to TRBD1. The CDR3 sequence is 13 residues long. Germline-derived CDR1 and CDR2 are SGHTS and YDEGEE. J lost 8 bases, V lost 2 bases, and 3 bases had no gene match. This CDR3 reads CASSFGQGVEAFF. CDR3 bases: TGTGCCAGCAGCTTTGGACAGGGGGTGGAAGCTTTCTTT.

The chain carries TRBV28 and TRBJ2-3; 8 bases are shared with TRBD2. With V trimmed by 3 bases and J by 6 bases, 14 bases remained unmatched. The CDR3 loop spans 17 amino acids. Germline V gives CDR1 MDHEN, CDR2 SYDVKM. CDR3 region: CASSFSVGGVKADTQYF. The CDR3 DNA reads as TGTGCCAGCAGTTTTTCGGTCGGGGGGGTAAAGGCGGATACGCAGTATTTT.

The CDR3 here is CASSQDQGRDGQTSGRRRNIQYF. The CDR3 region has the DNA TGTGCCAGCAGCCAAGATCAGGGCCGAGACGGACAGACTAGCGGGAGGCGGAGAAACATTCAGTACTTC. This chain joins TRBV4-2 and TRBJ2-4; 13 bases are shared with TRBD2. The CDR3 contains 23 residues. The V and J ends lost 0 bases and 6 bases, in that order; junction bases with no gene match: 23. Per the germline V gene, CDR1 is LGHNA and CDR2 is YNFKEQ.

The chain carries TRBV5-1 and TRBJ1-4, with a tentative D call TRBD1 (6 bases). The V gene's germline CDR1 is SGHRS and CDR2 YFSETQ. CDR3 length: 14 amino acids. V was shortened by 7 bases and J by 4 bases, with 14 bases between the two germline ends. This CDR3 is CASRPDSYNEKLFF. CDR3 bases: TGCGCCAGCCGACCGGACAGCTATAATGAAAAACTGTTTTTT. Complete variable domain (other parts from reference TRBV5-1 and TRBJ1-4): KAGVTQTPRYLIKTRGQQVTLSCSPISGHRSVSWYQQTPGQGLQFLFEYFSETQRNKGNFPGRFSGRQFSNSRSEMNVSTLELGDSALYLCASRPDSYNEKLFFGSGTQLSVL.

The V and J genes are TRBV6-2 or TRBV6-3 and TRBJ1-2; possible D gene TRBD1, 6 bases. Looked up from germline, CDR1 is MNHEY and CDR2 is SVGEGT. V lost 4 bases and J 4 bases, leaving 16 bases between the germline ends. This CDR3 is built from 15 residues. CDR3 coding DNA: TGTGCCAGCAGTTCATGGACAGCTTTTGCCTATGGCTACACCTTC. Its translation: CASSSWTAFAYGYTF.

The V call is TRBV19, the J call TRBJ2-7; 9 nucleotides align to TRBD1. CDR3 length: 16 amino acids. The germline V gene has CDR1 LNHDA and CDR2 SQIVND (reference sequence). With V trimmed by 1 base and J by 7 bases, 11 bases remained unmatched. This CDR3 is CASSIAAGQGPREQYF. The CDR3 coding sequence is TGTGCCAGTAGTATAGCGGCGGGACAGGGACCTCGGGAGCAGTACTTC.

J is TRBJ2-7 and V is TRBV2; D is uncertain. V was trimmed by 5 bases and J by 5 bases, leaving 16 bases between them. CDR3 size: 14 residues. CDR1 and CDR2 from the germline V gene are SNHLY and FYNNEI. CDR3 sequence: CASSLLPNRDEQYF. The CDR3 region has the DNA TGTGCCAGCAGTTTACTGCCCAACCGGGACGAGCAGTACTTC.

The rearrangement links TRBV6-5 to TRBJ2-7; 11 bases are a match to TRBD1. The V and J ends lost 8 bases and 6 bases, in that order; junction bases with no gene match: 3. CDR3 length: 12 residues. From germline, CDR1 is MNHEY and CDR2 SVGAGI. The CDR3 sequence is CASSDRGLEQYF. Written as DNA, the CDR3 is TGTGCCAGCTCGGACAGGGGGCTCGAGCAGTACTTC.

CDR3 residues: CATRGSGNQPQHF. The CDR3, as DNA: TGTGCCACCCGGGGGTCGGGCAATCAGCCCCAGCATTTT. J is TRBJ1-5 and V is TRBV25-1; TRBD1 is a possible D gene (5 bases). Per the germline V gene, CDR1 is MGHDK and CDR2 is SYGVNS. V was clipped by 10 bases and J by 2 bases, with 12 bases between them. The CDR3 sequence is 13 residues long.

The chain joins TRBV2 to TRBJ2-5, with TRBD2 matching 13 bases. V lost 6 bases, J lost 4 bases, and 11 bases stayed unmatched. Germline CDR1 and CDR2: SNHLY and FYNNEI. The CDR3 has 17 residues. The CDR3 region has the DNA TGTGCCAGCAGACGTGAACTAGCGGGGGGGCGTGGAGAGACCCAGTACTTC. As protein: CASRRELAGGRGETQYF.

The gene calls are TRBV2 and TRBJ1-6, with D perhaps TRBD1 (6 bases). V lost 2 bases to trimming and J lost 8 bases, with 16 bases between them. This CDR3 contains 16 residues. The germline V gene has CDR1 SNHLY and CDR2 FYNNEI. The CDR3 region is CASSERLTGTDSPLHF. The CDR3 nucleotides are TGTGCCAGCAGTGAACGATTGACAGGAACGGATTCACCCCTCCACTTT.

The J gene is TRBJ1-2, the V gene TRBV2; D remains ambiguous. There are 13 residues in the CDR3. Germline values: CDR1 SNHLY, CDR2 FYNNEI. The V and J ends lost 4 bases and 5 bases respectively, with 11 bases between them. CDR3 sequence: CASSGSLQYGYTF. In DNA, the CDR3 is TGTGCCAGCAGTGGGTCCCTCCAGTATGGCTACACCTTC.

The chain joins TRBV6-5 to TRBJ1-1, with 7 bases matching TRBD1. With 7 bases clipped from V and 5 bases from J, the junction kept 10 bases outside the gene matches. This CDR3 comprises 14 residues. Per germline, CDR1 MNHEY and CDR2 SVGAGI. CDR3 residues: CASISRQGRTEAFF. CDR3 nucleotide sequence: TGTGCCAGCATCTCAAGACAGGGACGGACTGAAGCTTTCTTT.

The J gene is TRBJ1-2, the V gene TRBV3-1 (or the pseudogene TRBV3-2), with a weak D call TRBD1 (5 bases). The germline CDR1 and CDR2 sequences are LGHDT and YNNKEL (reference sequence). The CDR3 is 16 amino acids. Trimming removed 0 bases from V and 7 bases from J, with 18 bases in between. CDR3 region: CASSQDLGRVGVGYTF. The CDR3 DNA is TGTGCCAGCAGCCAAGATTTGGGCAGGGTGGGCGTTGGCTACACCTTC.

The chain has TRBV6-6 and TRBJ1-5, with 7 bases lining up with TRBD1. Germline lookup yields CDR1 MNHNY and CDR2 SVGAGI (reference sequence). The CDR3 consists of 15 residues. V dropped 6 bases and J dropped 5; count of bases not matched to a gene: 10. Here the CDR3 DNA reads TGTGCCAGCAGCTCCGACAGGGTGTTTGATCAGCCCCAGCATTTT. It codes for CASSSDRVFDQPQHF.

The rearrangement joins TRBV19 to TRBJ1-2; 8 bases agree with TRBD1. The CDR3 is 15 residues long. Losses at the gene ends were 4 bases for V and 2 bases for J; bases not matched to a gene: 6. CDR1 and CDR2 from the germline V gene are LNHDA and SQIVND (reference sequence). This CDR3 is CASSTRDRFNYGYTF. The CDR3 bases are TGTGCCAGTAGTACTCGGGACAGGTTCAACTATGGCTACACCTTC.

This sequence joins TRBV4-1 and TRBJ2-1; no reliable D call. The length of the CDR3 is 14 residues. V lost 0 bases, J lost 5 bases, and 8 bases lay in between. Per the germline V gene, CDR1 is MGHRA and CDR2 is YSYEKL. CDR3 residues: CASSQDRGHNEQFF. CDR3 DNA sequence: TGCGCCAGCAGCCAAGATCGCGGTCACAATGAGCAGTTCTTC.

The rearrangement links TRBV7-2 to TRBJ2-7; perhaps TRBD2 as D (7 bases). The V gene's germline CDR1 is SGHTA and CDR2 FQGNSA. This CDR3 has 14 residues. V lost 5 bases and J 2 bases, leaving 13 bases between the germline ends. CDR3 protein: CASSPGGLTYEQYF. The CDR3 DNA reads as TGTGCCAGCAGCCCCGGGGGGCTTACCTACGAGCAGTACTTC.

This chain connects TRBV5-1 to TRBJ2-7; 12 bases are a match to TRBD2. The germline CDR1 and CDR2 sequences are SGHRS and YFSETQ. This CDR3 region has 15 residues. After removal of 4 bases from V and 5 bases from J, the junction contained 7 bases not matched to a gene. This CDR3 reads CASSPRTSGTNEQYF. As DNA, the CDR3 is TGCGCCAGCAGCCCACGGACTAGCGGGACCAACGAGCAGTACTTC.